Listed below are T cell receptor beta chains from one sample, sequenced in a study of cytomegalovirus exposure and HLA in healthy donors. Produced via immunoSEQ multiplex PCR; TCRdb's table is partial and in-frame only. The table has approximately 150,000 clones, roughly four fifths seen once. Material for sequencing was PBMCs. These receptors were taken from a man aged 30 to 45 in good health and CMV-seropositive. The CDR3 runs from the conserved cysteine through the conserved F or W. A D gene is named only where the DNA matches it firmly. Only some rows state a clone size, as once, few, many or a class for expanded clones.

D | size | length | J | V | CDR3 | DNA
TRBD1 | NA | 14 | TRBJ2-7 | TRBV6-6 | CASKAGTGGSEQYF | TGTGCCAGCAAGGCTGGGACAGGGGGATCCGAGCAGTACTTC
TRBD1 | once | 13 | TRBJ2-1 | TRBV2 | CASSGRTGNEQFF | TGTGCCAGCAGTGGGCGGACAGGGAATGAGCAGTTCTTC
NA | few | 15 | TRBJ2-7 | TRBV27 | CASSLLDGRVHEQYF | TGTGCCAGCAGTTTATTGGACGGGAGAGTCCACGAGCAGTACTTC
NA | NA | 14 | TRBJ1-1 | TRBV28 | CASSSQGLNTEAFF | TGTGCCAGCAGTTCTCAGGGATTGAACACTGAAGCTTTCTTT
TRBD2 | NA | 15 | TRBJ2-3 | TRBV5-1 | CASSFRSGVTDTQYF | TGCGCCAGCAGCTTTAGAAGCGGGGTCACAGATACGCAGTATTTT
NA | NA | 16 | TRBJ2-3 | TRBV9 | CASSLQSASVADTQYF | TGTGCCAGCAGCCTCCAGAGCGCTAGCGTGGCAGATACGCAGTATTTT
NA | NA | 16 | TRBJ1-6 | TRBV30 | CAWSSTGLPRGSPLHF | TGTGCCTGGAGTTCAACAGGTTTACCCAGGGGTTCACCCCTCCACTTT
TRBD1 | once | 15 | TRBJ1-1 | TRBV6-5 | CASSSTGAMNTEAFF | TGTGCCAGCAGTTCGACAGGGGCCATGAACACTGAAGCTTTCTTT
NA | NA | 15 | TRBJ2-7 | TRBV6-1 | CASSEFTGVSYEQYF | TGTGCCAGCAGTGAGTTTACAGGCGTCTCCTACGAGCAGTACTTC
NA | NA | 13 | TRBJ2-7 | TRBV2 | CASSSGARYEQYF | TGTGCCAGCAGTTCAGGGGCCCGCTACGAGCAGTACTTC
NA | NA | 12 | TRBJ2-7 | TRBV21-1 | CASTRGDDEQYF | TGTGCCAGCACCAGGGGGGACGACGAGCAGTACTTC
TRBD1 | NA | 11 | TRBJ2-7 | TRBV20-1 | CSARGPYEQYF | TGCAGTGCCAGGGGGCCCTACGAGCAGTACTTC
NA | NA | 11 | TRBJ1-2 | TRBV30 | CAWAGGYGYTF | TGTGCCTGGGCCGGCGGGTACGGCTACACCTTC
NA | NA | 15 | TRBJ1-5 | TRBV5-1 | CASSSVSEVRQPQHF | NA
TRBD1 | NA | 15 | TRBJ2-7 | TRBV28 | CASSRDRDHSNEQYF | TGTGCCAGCAGCCGCGACAGGGACCACAGTAACGAGCAGTACTTC
NA | NA | 15 | TRBJ1-3 | TRBV5-6 | CASSTAGVAGNTIYF | TGTGCCAGCAGCACGGCAGGGGTGGCGGGAAACACCATATATTTT
NA | NA | 11 | TRBJ1-1 | TRBV28 | CASGRRSTAFF | TGTGCCAGCGGTAGGAGGTCGACAGCTTTCTTT
NA | once | 13 | TRBJ1-2 | TRBV28 | CASSPQGNYGYTF | TGTGCCAGCAGTCCTCAGGGGAACTATGGCTACACCTTC
NA | NA | 13 | TRBJ2-5 | TRBV30 | CAWSRSGVETQYF | TGTGCCTGGAGCCGGTCCGGTGTTGAGACCCAGTACTTC
NA | NA | 12 | TRBJ1-1 | TRBV30 | CAWSRGETEAFF | TGTGCCTGGTCACGGGGGGAGACTGAAGCTTTCTTT
NA | NA | 14 | TRBJ2-7 | TRBV5-8 | CASSSRGRAYEQYF | TGTGCCAGCAGCTCCAGAGGGCGAGCCTACGAGCAGTACTTC
TRBD2 | NA | 15 | TRBJ2-3 | TRBV5-6 | CASSFETSGTDTQYF | TGTGCCAGCAGCTTTGAGACTAGCGGCACAGATACGCAGTATTTT
TRBD1 | NA | 15 | TRBJ1-1 | TRBV5-4 | CASSLGQGGITEAFF | TGTGCCAGCAGCCTCGGACAGGGAGGAATCACTGAAGCTTTCTTT
NA | medium-sized | 12 | TRBJ2-2 | TRBV2 | CASSEALGELFF | TGTGCCAGCAGTGAAGCACTGGGGGAGCTGTTTTTT
TRBD1 | NA | 15 | TRBJ1-4 | TRBV2 | CASRPTGQGNEKLFF | TGTGCCAGCAGGCCTACGGGACAGGGGAATGAAAAACTGTTTTTT
NA | once | 14 | TRBJ2-1 | TRBV28 | CASSLPGASNEQFF | TGTGCCAGCAGTTTACCGGGAGCGAGCAATGAGCAGTTCTTC
NA | NA | 15 | TRBJ2-2 | TRBV7-9 | CASSREGSGKFLLFF | TGTGCCAGCAGCCGTGAGGGTAGCGGCAAATTCTTGCTGTTTTTT
NA | few | 16 | TRBJ1-4 | TRBV9 | CASSVSIGGANEKLFF | TGTGCCAGCAGCGTAAGCATAGGGGGGGCTAATGAAAAACTGTTTTTT
NA | NA | 12 | TRBJ2-5 | TRBV28 | CASQSGQETQYF | TGTGCCAGCCAGAGCGGACAAGAGACCCAGTACTTC